Below are 26 T cell receptor beta chains sequenced from a single sample in a study of T cells in Graves' hyperthyroidism and ophthalmopathy. TCR beta CDR3 region amplification was performed from RNA transcripts. The HTBI primer set drove a first-round RT-PCR of the TCR CDR3. Each CDR3 protein is one row after TCRdb ran MiXCR on the multiplex PCR reads. The sample lists about 520,000 distinct CDR3 sequences, roughly 20% occurring once. Sequenced input: blood. These TCRs come from a man younger than 35 with Graves' hyperthyroidism.

This clonotype was detected only once. The J gene is TRBJ1-1, the V gene TRBV6-2 or TRBV6-3, with D possibly TRBD1 on 5 matching bases. The CDR3 runs to 15 residues. From germline, CDR1 is MNHEY and CDR2 SVGEGT. The germline V and J ends were trimmed by 6 bases and 1 base, with 15 bases remaining between them. The CDR3 here is CASSIPGGPNTEAFF. CDR3 bases: TGTGCCAGCAGCATTCCCGGGGGACCGAACACTGAAGCTTTCTTT.

This clonotype was recorded many times. V gene TRBV25-1 combines with J gene TRBJ1-2, with D perhaps matching TRBD1 (5 bases). Trimming pared 0 bases from V and 1 base from J, leaving 12 bases between. The CDR3 has 16 amino acids. The germline gives CDR1 MGHDK, CDR2 SYGVNS. CDR3: CASSEYVGALNYGYTF. The CDR3, as DNA: TGTGCCAGCAGTGAATACGTCGGGGCCCTTAACTATGGCTACACCTTC.

The V gene is TRBV6-5, the J gene TRBJ1-1; D unresolved. Germline CDR1 MNHEY, CDR2 SVGAGI. Trimming left V 2 bases short and J 11 bases short, with 15 bases between. This CDR3 has 13 residues. CDR3 nucleotide sequence: TGTGCCAGCAGTTACACCGTTGAGACCAATGCTTTCTTT. This encodes CASSYTVETNAFF.

As regards this clonotype: Just one base apart from a much larger clone, this may be a read error. CDR3 region: CASSQESHDQETQYF. CDR3 nucleotides: TGCGCCAGCAGCCAAGAAAGTCACGACCAGGAGACCCAGTACTTC. The chain combines TRBV4-1 with TRBJ2-5; D is ambiguous. The CDR3 has 15 amino acids. CDR1 is MGHRA and CDR2 is YSYEKL in the germline V gene.

The chain combines TRBV2 with TRBJ2-2, with 9 bases that match TRBD1. The CDR3 loop spans 15 amino acids. Germline lookup yields CDR1 SNHLY and CDR2 FYNNEI. V shed 5 bases, J shed 6 bases, and the junction held 7 bases outside the gene matches. The DNA of the CDR3 is TGTGCCAGCAGTCCGGACAGGGGATGGTCCGGGGAGCTGTTTTTT. Translation gives CASSPDRGWSGELFF.

This clonotype was counted a few times. The gene calls are TRBV27 and TRBJ1-5; D not certain. The germline gives CDR1 MNHEY, CDR2 SMNVEV (reference sequence). V was trimmed by 7 bases and J by 0 bases, leaving 10 bases between them. The CDR3 contains 14 residues. As DNA, the CDR3 is TGTGCCAGCAATGAAGGGTCTAGCAATCAGCCCCAGCATTTT. Its translation: CASNEGSSNQPQHF.

This clonotype showed up many times. This rearrangement joins TRBV12-3 or TRBV12-4 to TRBJ1-1; TRBD1 might be the D (6 bases). V was trimmed by 8 bases and J by 2 bases, leaving 15 bases between them. The length of the CDR3 is 14 residues. This chain's CDR3 is CASVGGQRNTEAFF. Written as DNA, the CDR3 is TGTGCCAGCGTTGGGGGGCAGCGAAACACTGAAGCTTTCTTT.

V is TRBV3-1 and J is TRBJ2-7, with 10 nucleotides matching TRBD2. The CDR3 covers 15 residues. In germline, CDR1 is LGHDT, CDR2 YNNKEL (reference sequence). Trimming removed 1 base from V and 5 bases from J; junction bases left unmatched: 5. CDR3 sequence: CASSQASGRVNEQYF. The CDR3 DNA is TGTGCCAGCAGCCAAGCTAGCGGGAGAGTCAACGAGCAGTACTTC.

A few counts support this clonotype. V gene TRBV15 combines with J gene TRBJ2-2; tentatively, D is TRBD1 or TRBD2 (5 bases each). V was pared by 9 bases and J by 0 bases, with 17 bases between. The CDR3 is 16 amino acids. Per the germline V gene, CDR1 is LNHNV and CDR2 is YYDKDF (reference sequence). The CDR3: CATNPTGTANTGELFF. CDR3 DNA sequence: TGTGCCACAAACCCCACCGGGACGGCGAACACCGGGGAGCTGTTTTTT.

Many counts were recorded for this clonotype. The chain recombines TRBV15 with TRBJ1-1, with unresolved D. V was clipped by 3 bases and J by 4 bases, with 12 bases between them. There are 14 residues in the CDR3. The germline gives CDR1 LNHNV, CDR2 YYDKDF (reference sequence). Written as DNA, the CDR3 is TGTGCCACCAGCAGGGACCCCAAGGGCACTGAAGCTTTCTTT. Its protein is CATSRDPKGTEAFF.

This clonotype has only a few counts. V and J are TRBV20-1 and TRBJ2-2, with a possible D match to TRBD1 (6 bases). This CDR3 has 12 residues. Trimming stripped 5 bases from V and 5 bases from J, with 9 bases between. Germline assignment: CDR1 DFQATT and CDR2 SNEGSKA (reference sequence). DNA for the CDR3: TGCAGTGCTGGACAGTTTACCGGGGAGCTGTTTTTT. This translates into CSAGQFTGELFF.

J is TRBJ2-3 and V is TRBV28; tentative D call: TRBD1 (5 bases). Deletions cut 4 bases from V and 9 bases from J, with 14 bases between. The CDR3 has 13 residues. Germline V gives CDR1 MDHEN, CDR2 SYDVKM. CDR3 sequence (DNA): TGTGCCAGCAGTTCCCCCCCCCCAGGGACGCAGTATTTT. It yields the protein CASSSPPPGTQYF.

This clonotype was counted many times. The rearrangement joins TRBV11-1 to TRBJ2-5; possibly TRBD2 for D (6 bases). This CDR3 spans 16 amino acids. Trimming removed 2 bases at V and 5 bases at J, with 18 bases between. Germline values: CDR1 SGHAT, CDR2 FQDESV (reference sequence). As DNA, the CDR3 is TGTGCCAGCAGCTTATCTCCGGGCCGGGAGAGGGAGACCCAGTACTTC. Translating gives CASSLSPGRERETQYF.

This clonotype has at least ten counts. V usage is TRBV24-1 and J usage is TRBJ2-5, with D perhaps given as TRBD1 or TRBD2 (6 bases each). The V gene lost 2 bases and the J gene lost 4 bases, with 10 bases spanning the gap. The V gene's germline CDR1 is KGHDR and CDR2 SFDVKD. The CDR3 is 14 residues long. The CDR3 DNA follows: TGTGCCACCAGTGATTCTAGGGGGGTAGAGACCCAGTACTTC. Encoded protein: CATSDSRGVETQYF.

The table lists this clonotype with many counts. The chain uses TRBV5-1 and TRBJ1-5; 7 positions match TRBD1. V lost 0 bases and J lost 7; bases outside the gene matches: 4. The CDR3 is made up of 14 amino acids. Germline CDR1 reads SGHRS; CDR2 reads YFSETQ. In nucleotides, the CDR3 is TGCGCCAGCAGCTTGGAGGGGGCAGCACAGCCCCAGCATTTT. Its protein product is CASSLEGAAQPQHF.

This clonotype was seen many times. The rearrangement uses TRBV7-8 and TRBJ1-2; 11 positions agree with TRBD1. In germline, CDR1 is SGHVS, CDR2 FQNEAQ. The CDR3 totals 15 residues. The junction had 5 bases not matched to a gene; V was cut back by 2 bases and J by 6 bases. CDR3 region: CASSLRTGGRNGYTF. The CDR3 bases are TGTGCCAGCAGCTTAAGGACAGGGGGCAGGAATGGCTACACCTTC.

The table lists this clonotype with many counts. The CDR3 DNA follows: TGTGCCTGGAGTGTAGACCAAAATAATCAGCCCCAGCATTTT. As protein: CAWSVDQNNQPQHF. The chain employs TRBV30 and TRBJ1-5; D remains unclear. Germline CDR1 GTSNPN, CDR2 SVGIG (reference sequence). This CDR3 is 14 amino acids long. V was shortened by 0 bases and J by 4 bases, with 10 bases between the two germline ends.

This clonotype occurred a few times. The J gene is TRBJ2-2, the V gene TRBV5-6; D is tentatively TRBD1 or TRBD2 (5 bases each). Trimming cost V 6 bases and J 1 base, with 13 bases left between them. This CDR3 has 15 amino acids. Germline CDR1 SGHDT, CDR2 YYEEEE. DNA for the CDR3: TGTGCCAGCAAGAGGGACGGAGGGAACACCGGGGAGCTGTTTTTT. This gives the protein CASKRDGGNTGELFF.

This clonotype appeared a few times. The chain links TRBV28 to TRBJ1-2; D is uncertain. Per the germline V gene, CDR1 is MDHEN and CDR2 is SYDVKM. V lost 4 bases and J lost 8, with 11 bases in between. This CDR3 contains 12 residues. This CDR3 is CASSYPGSGYTF. CDR3 bases: TGTGCCAGCAGTTACCCAGGTTCCGGCTACACCTTC.

This clonotype was detected ten times or more. The chain has TRBV30 and TRBJ1-1, with D hard to call. This CDR3 comprises 12 residues. CDR1 and CDR2 (germline): GTSNPN, SVGIG (reference sequence). The germline V and J ends were trimmed by 1 base and 1 base, with 4 bases remaining between them. As DNA, the CDR3 is TGTGCCTGGAGTGGTCCGAACACTGAAGCTTTCTTT. Its translation is CAWSGPNTEAFF.

This clonotype showed up just a few times. This chain connects TRBV5-6 to TRBJ2-7, with D tentatively TRBD1 (6 bases). V dropped 1 base and J dropped 4 bases, with 9 bases sitting between them. The germline V gene encodes CDR1 SGHDT and CDR2 YYEEEE. The CDR3 spans 13 residues. CDR3 nucleotides: TGTGCCAGCAGCTTGAGACAGGAGTACGAGCAGTACTTC. Its protein is CASSLRQEYEQYF.

Only a few counts were recorded for this clonotype. This may be a read error: a much more frequent sequence differs by one nucleotide. The CDR3 does not close with the conserved phenylalanine or tryptophan, likely indicating a read error. The V gene is TRBV6-5, the J gene TRBJ1-2; D may be TRBD1 (6 bases). The CDR3 totals 14 residues. V dropped 4 bases and J dropped 3 bases, with 12 bases sitting between them. CDR1 is MNHEY and CDR2 is SVGAGI in the germline V gene. The CDR3 here is CASSSPGEHYGYTV. CDR3 DNA: TGTGCCAGCAGTTCCCCAGGGGAGCACTATGGCTACACCGTC.

The table lists this clonotype with many counts. This chain joins TRBV12-3 or TRBV12-4 and TRBJ1-2; no reliable D call. CDR3 length equals 15 residues. Trimming shortened V by 2 bases and J by 4 bases, and 14 bases separated the two germline ends. The CDR3 loop reads CASSLPSAPSYGYTF. The CDR3 region has the DNA TGTGCCAGCAGTTTACCGTCTGCACCCAGCTATGGCTACACCTTC.

This clonotype was observed many times. The J gene is TRBJ2-2, the V gene TRBV6-1; 8 nucleotides agree with TRBD1. This CDR3 spans 17 amino acids. With 6 bases clipped from V and 1 base from J, the junction kept 10 bases outside the gene matches. The germline CDR1 and CDR2 sequences are MNHNS and SASEGT. The chain's CDR3 is CASRNPAGGRNTGELFF. Written as DNA, the CDR3 is TGTGCCAGCAGGAACCCAGCAGGGGGCCGGAACACCGGGGAGCTGTTTTTT.

This clonotype was found a few times. This chain joins TRBV5-1 and TRBJ2-7; D is possibly TRBD2 (6 bases). Looked up from germline, CDR1 is SGHRS and CDR2 is YFSETQ. This CDR3 spans 15 amino acids. The V end was cut by 0 bases, the J end by 4 bases, with 14 bases between. The CDR3 nucleotides read TGCGCCAGCAGCTTGGTCGCAGGGCGGGATTACGAGCAGTACTTC. Its translation is CASSLVAGRDYEQYF. The full variable domain, its missing parts supplied by reference TRBV5-1 and TRBJ2-7, is KAGVTQTPRYLIKTRGQQVTLSCSPISGHRSVSWYQQTPGQGLQFLFEYFSETQRNKGNFPGRFSGRQFSNSRSEMNVSTLELGDSALYLCASSLVAGRDYEQYFGPGTRLTVT.

The sample holds many counts of this clonotype. The chain links TRBV12-3 or TRBV12-4 to TRBJ2-2, with TRBD1 as a possible D gene (5 bases). The CDR3 runs 14 residues. V lost 7 bases and J 3 bases, leaving 12 bases between the germline ends. DNA for the CDR3: TGTGCCAGCATCCCAGGGTTTCACACCGGGGAGCTGTTTTTT. This encodes CASIPGFHTGELFF.